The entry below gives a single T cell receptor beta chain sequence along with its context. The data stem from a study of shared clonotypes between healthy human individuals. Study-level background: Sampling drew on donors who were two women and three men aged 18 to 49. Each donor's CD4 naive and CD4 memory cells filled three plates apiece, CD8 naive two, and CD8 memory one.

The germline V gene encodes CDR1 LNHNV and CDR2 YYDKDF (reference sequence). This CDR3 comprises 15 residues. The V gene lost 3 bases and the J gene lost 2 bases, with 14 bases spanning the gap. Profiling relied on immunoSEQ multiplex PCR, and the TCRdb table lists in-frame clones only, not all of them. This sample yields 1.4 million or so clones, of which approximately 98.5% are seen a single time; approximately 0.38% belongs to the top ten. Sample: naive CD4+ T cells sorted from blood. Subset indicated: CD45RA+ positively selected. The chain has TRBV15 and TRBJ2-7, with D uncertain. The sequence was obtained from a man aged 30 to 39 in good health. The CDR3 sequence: CATSRLPGLTYEQYF. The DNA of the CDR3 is TGTGCCACCAGCAGGCTTCCCGGGCTGACCTACGAGCAGTACTTC.